The sequence of this T cell receptor beta chain was determined in a study of cytomegalovirus exposure and HLA in healthy donors. The PCR made use of 60 Vbeta and 13 Jbeta primers. Assay: immunoSEQ multiplex PCR; the TCRdb copy retains only in-frame clones and omits some. Of 150,000 to 190,000 clones listed, around 82% are singletons. This CDR3 has 15 amino acids. With V trimmed by 5 bases and J by 6 bases, 9 bases remained unmatched. In germline, CDR1 is MDHEN, CDR2 SYDVKM. The TCR sequence derives from a woman between 50 and 59 years old in good health and CMV-seropositive. The V and J genes are TRBV28 and TRBJ1-2; 10 nucleotides agree with TRBD1. Sequencing was done on a sample of PBMCs. CDR3 sequence (DNA): TGTGCCAGCAGTACGGGACAGGGGATCCTTGATGGCTACACCTTC. Encoded protein: CASSTGQGILDGYTF.